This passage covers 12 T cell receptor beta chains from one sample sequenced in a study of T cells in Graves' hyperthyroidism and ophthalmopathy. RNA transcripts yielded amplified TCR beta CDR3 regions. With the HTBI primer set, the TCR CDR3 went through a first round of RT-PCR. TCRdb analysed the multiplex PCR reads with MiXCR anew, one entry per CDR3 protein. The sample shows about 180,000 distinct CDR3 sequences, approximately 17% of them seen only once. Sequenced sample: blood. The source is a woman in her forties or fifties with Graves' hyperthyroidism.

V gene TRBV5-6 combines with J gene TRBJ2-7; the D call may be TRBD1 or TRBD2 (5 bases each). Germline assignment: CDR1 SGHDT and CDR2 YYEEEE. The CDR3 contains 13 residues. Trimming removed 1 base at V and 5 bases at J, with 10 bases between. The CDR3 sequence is CASSLRMGDEQYF. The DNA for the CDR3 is TGTGCCAGCAGCTTGCGAATGGGGGACGAGCAGTACTTC.

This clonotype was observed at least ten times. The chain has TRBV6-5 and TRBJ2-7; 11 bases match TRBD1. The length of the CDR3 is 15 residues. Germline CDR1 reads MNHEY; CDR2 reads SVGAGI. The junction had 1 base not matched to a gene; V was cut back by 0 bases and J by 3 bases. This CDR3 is CASSYSGTGGYEQYF. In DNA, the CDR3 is TGTGCCAGCAGTTACTCCGGGACAGGGGGCTACGAGCAGTACTTC.

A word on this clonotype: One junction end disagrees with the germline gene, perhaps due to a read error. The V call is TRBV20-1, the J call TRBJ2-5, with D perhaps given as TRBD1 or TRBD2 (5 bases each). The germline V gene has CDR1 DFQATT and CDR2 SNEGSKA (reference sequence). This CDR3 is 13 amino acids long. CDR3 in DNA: TGCAGTGCTAGGCAGAGGGGATTGGAGACCCAGCACTTC. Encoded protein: CSARQRGLETQHF.

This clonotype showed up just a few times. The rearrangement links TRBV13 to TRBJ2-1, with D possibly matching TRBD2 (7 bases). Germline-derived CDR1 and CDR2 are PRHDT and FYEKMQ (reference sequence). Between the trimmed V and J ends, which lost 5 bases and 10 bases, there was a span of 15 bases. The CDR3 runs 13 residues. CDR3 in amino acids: CASSLGGGGEQFF. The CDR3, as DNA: TGTGCCAGCAGCCTGGGAGGGGGTGGGGAGCAGTTCTTC.

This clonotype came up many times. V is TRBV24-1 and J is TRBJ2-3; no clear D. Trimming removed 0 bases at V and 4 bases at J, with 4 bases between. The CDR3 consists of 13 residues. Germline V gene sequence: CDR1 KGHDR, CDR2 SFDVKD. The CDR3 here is CATSDLEPDTQYF. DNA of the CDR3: TGTGCCACCAGTGATTTGGAGCCAGATACGCAGTATTTT.

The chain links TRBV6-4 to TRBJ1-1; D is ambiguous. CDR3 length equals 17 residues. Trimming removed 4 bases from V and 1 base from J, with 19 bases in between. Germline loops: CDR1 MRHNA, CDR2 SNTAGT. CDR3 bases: TGTGCCAGCAGTGTGCCAGAGACTAATTTTCGGAACACTGAAGCTTTCTTT. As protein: CASSVPETNFRNTEAFF.

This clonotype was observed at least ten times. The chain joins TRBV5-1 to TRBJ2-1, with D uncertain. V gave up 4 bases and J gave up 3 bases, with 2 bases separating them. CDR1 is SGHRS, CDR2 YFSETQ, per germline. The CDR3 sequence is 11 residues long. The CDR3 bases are TGCGCCAGCAGCGACTACAATGAGCAGTTCTTC. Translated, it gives CASSDYNEQFF.

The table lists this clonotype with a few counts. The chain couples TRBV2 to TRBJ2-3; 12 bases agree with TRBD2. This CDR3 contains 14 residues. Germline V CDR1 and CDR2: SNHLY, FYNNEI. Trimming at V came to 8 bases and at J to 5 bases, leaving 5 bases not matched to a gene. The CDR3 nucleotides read TGTGCCAGCCAACTAGCGGGGGGTAAAGATACGCAGTATTTT. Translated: CASQLAGGKDTQYF.

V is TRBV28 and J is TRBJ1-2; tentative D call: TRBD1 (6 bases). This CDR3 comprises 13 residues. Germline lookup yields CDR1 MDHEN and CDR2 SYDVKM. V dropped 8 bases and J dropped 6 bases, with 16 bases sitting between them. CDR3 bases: TGTGCCAGCCTCCCCGGGGGCCGTGATGGCTACACCTTC. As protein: CASLPGGRDGYTF.

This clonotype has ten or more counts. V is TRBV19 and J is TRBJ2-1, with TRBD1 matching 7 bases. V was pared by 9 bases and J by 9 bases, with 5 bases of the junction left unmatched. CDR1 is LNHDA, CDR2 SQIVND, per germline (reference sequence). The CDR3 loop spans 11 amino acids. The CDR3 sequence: CASRGGLEQFF. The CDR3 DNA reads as TGTGCCAGCCGAGGGGGCCTTGAGCAGTTCTTC.

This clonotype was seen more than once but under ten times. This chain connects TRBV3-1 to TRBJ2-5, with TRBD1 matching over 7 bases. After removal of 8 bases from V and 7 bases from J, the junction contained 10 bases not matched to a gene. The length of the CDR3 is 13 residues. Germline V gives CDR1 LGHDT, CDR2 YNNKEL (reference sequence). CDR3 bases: TGTGCCAGCCGCAAAGGACAGGCGGGGACCCAGTACTTC. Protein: CASRKGQAGTQYF.

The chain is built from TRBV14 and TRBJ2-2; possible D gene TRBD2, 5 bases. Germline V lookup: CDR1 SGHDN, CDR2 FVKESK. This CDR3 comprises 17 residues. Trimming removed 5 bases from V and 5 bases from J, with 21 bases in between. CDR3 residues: CASSFYDRVSGTGELFF. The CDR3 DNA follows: TGTGCCAGCAGCTTCTACGATAGGGTCTCGGGGACCGGGGAGCTGTTTTTT. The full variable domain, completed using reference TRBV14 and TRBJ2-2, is EAGVTQFPSHSVIEKGQTVTLRCDPISGHDNLYWYRRVMGKEIKFLLHFVKESKQDESGMPNNRFLAERTGGTYSTLKVQPAELEDSGVYFCASSFYDRVSGTGELFFGEGSRLTVL.